Shown below are 2 T cell receptor beta chains from a single sample sequenced in a study of blood T cells in healthy people across ages. A second roughly 6 to 11 cycle PCR used barcoded and J-beta primers. Via MiXCR, TCRdb re-called the 5' RACE reads, giving one row per CDR3 protein. Found here are more than 650,000 distinct CDR3 sequences, 20% to 30% of them singletons; the top ten hold over 2.5%. These data were also reused for a study on T cells of mothers and their children.

Source material: blood. These receptors all come from a boy under 18 in good health.

This clonotype turned up a few times. This chain connects TRBV6-5 to TRBJ2-5, with TRBD1 identical over 9 bases. Germline V gene data show CDR1 as MNHEY and CDR2 as SVGAGI. V was pared by 4 bases and J by 11 bases, with 14 bases of the junction left unmatched. The CDR3 has 15 residues. The DNA for the CDR3 is TGTGCCAGCAGTTCCCCGGGGACAGGGAGGCGAGAGCAGTACTTC. Amino acid sequence: CASSSPGTGRREQYF.

This clonotype was observed once. CDR3 in DNA: TGCGCCAGCAGCTTATTACCTCCTGCTTCCCAAGAGACCCAGTACTTC. As protein: CASSLLPPASQETQYF. V gene TRBV5-1 combines with J gene TRBJ2-5; no reliable D call. From germline, CDR1 is SGHRS and CDR2 YFSETQ. Trimming removed 2 bases from V and 1 base from J, with 15 bases in between. This CDR3 has 16 amino acids.